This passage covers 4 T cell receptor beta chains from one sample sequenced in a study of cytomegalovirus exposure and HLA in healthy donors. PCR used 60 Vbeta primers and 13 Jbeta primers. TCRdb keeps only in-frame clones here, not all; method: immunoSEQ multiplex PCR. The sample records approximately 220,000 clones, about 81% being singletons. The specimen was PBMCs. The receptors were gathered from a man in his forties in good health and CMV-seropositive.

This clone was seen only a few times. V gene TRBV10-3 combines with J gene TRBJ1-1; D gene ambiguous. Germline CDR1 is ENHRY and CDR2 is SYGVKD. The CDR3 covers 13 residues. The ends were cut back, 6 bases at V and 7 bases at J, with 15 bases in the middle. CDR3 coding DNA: TGTGCCATCAGCGGGGTGGGTAGTAGTGAAGCTTTCTTT. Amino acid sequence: CAISGVGSSEAFF.

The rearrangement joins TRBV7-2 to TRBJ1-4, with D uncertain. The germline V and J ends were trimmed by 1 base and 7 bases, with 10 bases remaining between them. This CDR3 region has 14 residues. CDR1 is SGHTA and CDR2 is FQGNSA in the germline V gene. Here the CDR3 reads CASSLGGSAEKLFF. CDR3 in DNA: TGTGCCAGCAGCTTAGGAGGGTCGGCTGAAAAACTGTTTTTT.

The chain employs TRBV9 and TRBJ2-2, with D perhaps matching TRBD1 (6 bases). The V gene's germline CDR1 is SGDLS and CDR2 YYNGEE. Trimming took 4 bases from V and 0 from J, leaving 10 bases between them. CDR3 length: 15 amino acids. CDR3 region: CASSLRQANTGELFF. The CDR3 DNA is TGTGCCAGCAGCCTGAGACAGGCGAACACCGGGGAGCTGTTTTTT.

CDR3 in amino acids: CASSEGGTNEKLFF. CDR3 coding DNA: TGCGCCAGCAGTGAGGGCGGAACTAATGAAAAACTGTTTTTT. The chain has TRBV10-1 and TRBJ1-4; D remains unclear. The V gene's germline CDR1 is WNHNN and CDR2 SYGVQD (reference sequence). This CDR3 region has 14 residues. Trimming pared 2 bases from V and 1 base from J, leaving 5 bases between.